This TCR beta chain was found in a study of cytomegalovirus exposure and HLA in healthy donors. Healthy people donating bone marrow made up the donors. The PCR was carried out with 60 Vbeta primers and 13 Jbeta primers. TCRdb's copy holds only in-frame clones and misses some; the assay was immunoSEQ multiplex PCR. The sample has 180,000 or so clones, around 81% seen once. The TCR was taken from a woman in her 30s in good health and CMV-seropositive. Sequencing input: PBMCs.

CDR3 sequence: CASHPGQGVAGELFF. In nucleotides, the CDR3 is TGTGCCAGCCATCCGGGACAGGGGGTGGCGGGGGAGCTGTTTTTT. The rearrangement joins TRBV2 to TRBJ2-2; TRBD1 matches 11 bases. Trimming at V came to 8 bases and at J to 8 bases, leaving 10 bases not matched to a gene. Germline CDR1 is SNHLY and CDR2 is FYNNEI. The CDR3 has 15 amino acids.